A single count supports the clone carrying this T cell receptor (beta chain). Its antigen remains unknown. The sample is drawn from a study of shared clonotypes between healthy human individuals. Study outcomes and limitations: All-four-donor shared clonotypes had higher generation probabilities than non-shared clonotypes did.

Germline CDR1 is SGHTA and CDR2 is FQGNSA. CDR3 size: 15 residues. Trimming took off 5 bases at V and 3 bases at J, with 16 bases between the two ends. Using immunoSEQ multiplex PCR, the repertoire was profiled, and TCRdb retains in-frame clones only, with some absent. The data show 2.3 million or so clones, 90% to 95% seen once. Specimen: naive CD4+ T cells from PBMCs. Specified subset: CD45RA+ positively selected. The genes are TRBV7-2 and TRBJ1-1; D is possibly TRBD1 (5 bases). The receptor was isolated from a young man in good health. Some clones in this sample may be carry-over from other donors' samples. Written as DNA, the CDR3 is TGTGCCAGCAGCCCGAGGGCAGGGTGGGACACTGAAGCTTTCTTT. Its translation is CASSPRAGWDTEAFF.